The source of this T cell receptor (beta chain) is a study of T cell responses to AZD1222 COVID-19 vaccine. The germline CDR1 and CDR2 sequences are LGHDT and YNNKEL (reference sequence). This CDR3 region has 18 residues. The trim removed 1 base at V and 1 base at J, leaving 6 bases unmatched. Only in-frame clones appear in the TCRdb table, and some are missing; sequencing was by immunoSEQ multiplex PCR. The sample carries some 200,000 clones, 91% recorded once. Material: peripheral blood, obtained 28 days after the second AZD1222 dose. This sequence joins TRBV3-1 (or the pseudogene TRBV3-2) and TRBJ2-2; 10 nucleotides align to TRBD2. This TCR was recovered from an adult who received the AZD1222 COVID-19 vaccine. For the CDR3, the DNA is TGTGCCAGCAGCCAAGCTCCGACTAGCGGGTGGAACACCGGGGAGCTGTTTTTT. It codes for CASSQAPTSGWNTGELFF.